This T cell receptor beta chain stems from a study of T cells in localized non-small cell lung cancer (dated by TCRdb to 2020 to 2021). Study-wide context: The study examined T cell repertoires in 200 to 300 patients with early-stage NSCLC and compared tumors with uninvolved tumor-adjacent lungs. The cohort consisted of around 250 treatment-naive NSCLC patients whose localized lung tumors had been resected. A mean age of approximately 70 years was recorded for the NSCLC patients, of whom 120 to 150 were male and 107 were female.

TCR beta CDR3 regions were sequenced from DNA using the immunoSEQ Assay. As for the authors' bioinformatics: T cell density was computed as TCR beta template counts normalized to usable DNA estimated by amplifying housekeeping genes. Richness was estimated using the preseqR package, with extrapolation to 400,000 templates for PBMC samples and to 120,000 templates for tissue samples. Clonality was defined as one minus Pielou's evenness. Tissue-enriched TCRs were identified through differential abundance testing performed on productive amino-acid clonotypes, with a minimum total count of 5 and an alpha of 0.1. The Jaccard Index and the Morisita Overlap Index were used to measure how much the repertoires overlapped between compartments. GLIPH grouped TCR beta CDR3s together with public tetramer-defined viral CDR3s, and a viral motif had to include at least three viral sequences and also show V-gene enrichment. What TCRdb holds here is the immuneACCESS table cut down to in-frame rearrangements. Part of the clones is not present; checked against another copy, under half of the missing clones reflect an unresolved V gene, and the others are unexplained. That table furnishes V, J and clone size, whereas the DNA furnished D and trimming. The sample yields 70,000 or so clones; 65% to 85% were counted once. Together, the top ten hold approximately 1.3% of the sample.

At diagnosis, tumor, uninvolved tumor-adjacent lung and peripheral blood were collected and then preserved as a mix of FFPE and fresh-frozen material. Blood samples were analyzed as peripheral blood mononuclear cells for TCR repertoire profiling. This clone was seen a few times. Its cognate antigen has yet to be identified. Base qualities were left out, and no much larger clone turns up one base away. The investigation overall reported the following: Because multi-region sequencing of the tumors was not done, intratumor heterogeneity could not be ruled out. Longer overall survival was associated with higher blood T cell density, whereas shorter survival was associated with higher adjacent-lung clonality. Uninvolved tumor-adjacent lung showed the highest T cell clonality, higher than tumor, which suggests more focused antigenic responses in the uninvolved tumor-adjacent lung. Because of the exploratory design, TCR variables were selected using unadjusted p-values without false-discovery rate correction. A median of roughly 50 of the top 100 tumor clones turned up in the paired uninvolved adjacent lung, and roughly 30 of those clones also ranked among the top 100 of that same adjacent lung.

The CDR3 spans 14 residues, from the cysteine through the phenylalanine. The sequence is cut down to CDR3 DNA, 42 bases in frame from base 1. Deletion took 2 bases off V and 8 bases off J, with a span of 10 bases between the germline ends. The germline V gene specifies SGHAT as CDR1 and FQNNGV as CDR2. Here the chain combines TRBV11-2 and TRBJ1-6, with an unclear D gene assignment. The TCR originated in an older female donor with stage I lung adenocarcinoma. The sequencing here drew on peripheral blood, taken before any cancer treatment. CDR3 region: CASSLNAADSPLHF. The nucleotide sequence reads TGTGCCAGCAGCTTAAACGCGGCTGATTCACCCCTCCACTTT.